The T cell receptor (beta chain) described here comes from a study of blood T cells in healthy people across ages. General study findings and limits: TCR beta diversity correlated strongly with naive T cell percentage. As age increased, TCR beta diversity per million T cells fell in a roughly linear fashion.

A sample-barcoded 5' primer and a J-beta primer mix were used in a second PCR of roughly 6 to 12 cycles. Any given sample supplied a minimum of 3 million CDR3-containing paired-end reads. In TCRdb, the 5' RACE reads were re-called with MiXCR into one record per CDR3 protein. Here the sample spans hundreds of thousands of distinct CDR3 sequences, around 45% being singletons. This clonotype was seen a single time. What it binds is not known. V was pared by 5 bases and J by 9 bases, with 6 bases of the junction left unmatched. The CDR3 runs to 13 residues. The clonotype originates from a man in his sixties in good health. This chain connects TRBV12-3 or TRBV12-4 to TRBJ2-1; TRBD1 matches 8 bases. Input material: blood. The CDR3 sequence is CASSKDRVAEQFF. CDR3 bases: TGTGCCAGCAGTAAGGACAGGGTGGCTGAGCAGTTCTTC.